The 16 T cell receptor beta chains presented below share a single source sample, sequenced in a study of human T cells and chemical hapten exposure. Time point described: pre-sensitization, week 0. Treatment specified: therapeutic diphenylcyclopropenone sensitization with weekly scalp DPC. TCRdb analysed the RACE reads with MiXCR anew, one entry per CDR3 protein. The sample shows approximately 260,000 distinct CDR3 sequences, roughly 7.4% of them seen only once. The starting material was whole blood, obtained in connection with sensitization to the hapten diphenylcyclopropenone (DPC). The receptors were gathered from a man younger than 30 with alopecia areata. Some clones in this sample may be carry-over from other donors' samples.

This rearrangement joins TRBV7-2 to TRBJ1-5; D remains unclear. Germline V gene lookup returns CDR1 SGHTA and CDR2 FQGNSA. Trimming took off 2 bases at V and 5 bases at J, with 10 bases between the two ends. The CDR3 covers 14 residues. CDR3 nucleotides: TGTGCCAGCAGCTTACATGTAGGATATCAGCCCCAGCATTTT. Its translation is CASSLHVGYQPQHF.

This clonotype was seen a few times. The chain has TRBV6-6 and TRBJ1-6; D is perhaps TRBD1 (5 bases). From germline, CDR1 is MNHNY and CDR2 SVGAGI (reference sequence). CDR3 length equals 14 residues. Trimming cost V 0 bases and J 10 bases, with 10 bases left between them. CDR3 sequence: CASSYSQGDSPLHF. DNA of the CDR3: TGTGCCAGCAGTTACTCCCAGGGAGACTCACCCCTCCACTTT.

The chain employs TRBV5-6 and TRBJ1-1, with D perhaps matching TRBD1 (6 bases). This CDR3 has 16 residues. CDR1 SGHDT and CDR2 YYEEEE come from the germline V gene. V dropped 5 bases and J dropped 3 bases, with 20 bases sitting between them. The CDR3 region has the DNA TGTGCCAGCAGATCAGGGGTTTTCCGCCTGGACACTGAAGCTTTCTTT. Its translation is CASRSGVFRLDTEAFF.

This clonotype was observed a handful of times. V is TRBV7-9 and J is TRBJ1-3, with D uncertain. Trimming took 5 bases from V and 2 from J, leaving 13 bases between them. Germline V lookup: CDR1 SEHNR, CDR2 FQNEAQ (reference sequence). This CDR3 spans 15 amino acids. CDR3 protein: CASSPQVLPGNTIYF. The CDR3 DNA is TGTGCCAGCAGCCCGCAGGTTTTGCCTGGAAACACCATATATTTT.

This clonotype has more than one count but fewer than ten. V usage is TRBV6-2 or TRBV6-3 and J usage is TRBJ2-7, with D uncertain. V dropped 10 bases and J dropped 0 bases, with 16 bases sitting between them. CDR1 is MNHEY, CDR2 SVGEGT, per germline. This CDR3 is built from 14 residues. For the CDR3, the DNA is TGTGCCACCCAAGCCGGCGACAACTCCTACGAGCAGTACGTC. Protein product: CATQAGDNSYEQYV.

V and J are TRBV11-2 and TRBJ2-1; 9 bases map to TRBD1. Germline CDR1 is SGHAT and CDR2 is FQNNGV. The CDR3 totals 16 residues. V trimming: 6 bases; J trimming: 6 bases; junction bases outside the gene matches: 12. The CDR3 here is CASSPSPGQGTNEQFF. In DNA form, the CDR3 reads TGTGCCAGCAGTCCTTCTCCGGGACAGGGAACCAATGAGCAGTTCTTC.

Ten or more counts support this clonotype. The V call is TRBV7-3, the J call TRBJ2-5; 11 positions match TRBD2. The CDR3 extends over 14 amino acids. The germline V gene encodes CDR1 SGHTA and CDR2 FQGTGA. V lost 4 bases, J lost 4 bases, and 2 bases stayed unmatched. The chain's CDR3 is CASSSLAGVETQYF. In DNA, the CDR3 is TGTGCCAGCAGCTCACTAGCGGGGGTAGAGACCCAGTACTTC.

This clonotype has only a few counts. This chain's CDR3 is CSVNDRGSGTEAFF. The CDR3 coding sequence is TGCAGCGTAAATGACAGGGGGTCCGGCACTGAAGCTTTCTTT. This chain joins TRBV29-1 and TRBJ1-1, with 9 bases matching TRBD1. The V segment lost 6 bases and the J segment 4 bases; nucleotides outside the gene matches: 9. The CDR3 totals 14 residues. Germline lookup yields CDR1 SQVTM and CDR2 ANQGSEA.

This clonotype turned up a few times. The CDR3 sequence: CASSEEGARTYGYTF. The CDR3 nucleotides are TGTGCCAGCAGCGAGGAGGGGGCGCGAACCTATGGCTACACCTTC. The chain has TRBV2 and TRBJ1-2, with 7 bases aligning to TRBD1. Per germline, CDR1 SNHLY and CDR2 FYNNEI. V shed 6 bases, J shed 4 bases, and the junction held 11 bases outside the gene matches. This CDR3 has 15 amino acids.

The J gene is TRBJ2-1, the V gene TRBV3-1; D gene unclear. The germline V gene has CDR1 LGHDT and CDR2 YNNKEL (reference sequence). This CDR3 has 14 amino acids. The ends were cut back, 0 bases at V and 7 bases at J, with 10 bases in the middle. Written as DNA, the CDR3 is TGTGCCAGCAGCCAAGATCTCCCACGGAATGAGCAGTTCTTC. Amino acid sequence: CASSQDLPRNEQFF.

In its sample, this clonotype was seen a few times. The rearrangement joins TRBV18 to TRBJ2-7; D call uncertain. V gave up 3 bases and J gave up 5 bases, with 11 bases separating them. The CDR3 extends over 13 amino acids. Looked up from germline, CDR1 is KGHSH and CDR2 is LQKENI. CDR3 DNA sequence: TGTGCCAGCTCACCGCGGCAGGTGGACGAGCAGTACGTC. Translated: CASSPRQVDEQYV.

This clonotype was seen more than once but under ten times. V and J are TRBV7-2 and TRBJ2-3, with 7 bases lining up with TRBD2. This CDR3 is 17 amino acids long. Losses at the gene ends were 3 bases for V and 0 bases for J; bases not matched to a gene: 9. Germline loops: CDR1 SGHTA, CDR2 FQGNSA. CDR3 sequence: CASSFLRRGFSTDTQYF. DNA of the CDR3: TGTGCCAGCAGCTTCTTGCGGCGGGGGTTTAGCACAGATACGCAGTATTTT.

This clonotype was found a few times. CDR3: CASIRSADSRGTEQYV. For the CDR3, the DNA is TGTGCCAGCATCCGCAGCGCGGACAGCCGTGGGACCGAGCAGTACGTC. The chain recombines TRBV12-3 or TRBV12-4 with TRBJ2-7; possible D gene TRBD1, 6 bases. The CDR3 length is 16 residues. V shed 7 bases and J shed 6 bases, with 25 bases lying between them.

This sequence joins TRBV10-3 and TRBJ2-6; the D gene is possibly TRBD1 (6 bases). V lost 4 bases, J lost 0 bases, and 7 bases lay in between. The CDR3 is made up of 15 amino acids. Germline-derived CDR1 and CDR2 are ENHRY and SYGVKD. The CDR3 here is CAISGDTSGANVLTF. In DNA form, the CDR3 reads TGTGCCATCAGTGGGGACACCTCTGGGGCCAACGTCCTGACTTTC.

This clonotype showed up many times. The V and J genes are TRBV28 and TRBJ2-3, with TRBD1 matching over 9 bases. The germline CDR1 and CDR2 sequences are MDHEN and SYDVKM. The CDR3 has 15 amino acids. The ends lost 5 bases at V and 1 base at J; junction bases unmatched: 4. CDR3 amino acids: CASSPQGARTDTQYF. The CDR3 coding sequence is TGTGCCAGCAGTCCACAGGGGGCCCGCACAGATACGCAGTATTTT.

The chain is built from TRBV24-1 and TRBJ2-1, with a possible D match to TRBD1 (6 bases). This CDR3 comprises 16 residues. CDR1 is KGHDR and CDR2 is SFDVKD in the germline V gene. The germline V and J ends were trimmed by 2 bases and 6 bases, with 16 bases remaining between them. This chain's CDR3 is CATSDWTASGVNEQFF. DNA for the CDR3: TGTGCCACCAGTGATTGGACAGCATCAGGGGTCAATGAGCAGTTCTTC.